One T cell receptor (beta chain) is described in this entry. The study sequenced TCR beta in blood CD8+ and CD4+ T cells. Reverse transcription of roughly 0.5 to 1 ug RNA was performed with random hexamers. Multiplex immunoSEQ PCR targeted 54 Vbeta and 13 Jbeta TCR beta segments. MiXCR, run by TCRdb on the immunoSEQ multiplex PCR reads, gives a single entry per CDR3 protein. The sample has some 150,000 distinct CDR3 sequences; approximately 95% are singletons. This sample was taken from a study of CD8 T cells in Susac syndrome. V lost 4 bases, J lost 3 bases, and 8 bases stayed unmatched. CDR1 is MNHEY and CDR2 is SVGAGI in the germline V gene. The CDR3 extends over 16 amino acids.

Sequences were obtained from CD4+ T cells from PBMCs. The TCR comes from a human donor in good health. This chain joins TRBV6-5 and TRBJ1-4; 7 nucleotides align to TRBD1. CDR3 bases: TGTGCCAGCAGTTCTCGAACAGGGGCTGCTAATGAAAAACTGTTTTTT. It yields the protein CASSSRTGAANEKLFF.